This is a list of T cell receptor beta chains from one sample in a study of naive and memory T cell subsets. TCRdb redid the calling of the UMI-ligation and nested PCR reads with MiXCR, one entry per CDR3 protein. Of over 20,000 distinct CDR3 sequences listed, about 10% are singletons. Sequenced material: central memory CD8+ T cells from blood. Receptor source: a human donor in good health. Each CDR3 is given with its conserved first and last residue. The order of the fields is D gene, V gene, clone size, J gene, CDR3 protein, CDR3 DNA. A D gene is named only where the DNA matches it firmly. Clone size, where shown, is once, few, many, or a class for clones that have expanded.

>TRBD1|TRBV6-5|.|TRBJ1-6
CASSTGTEYSPLHF
TGTGCCAGCAGTACGGGGACAGAATATTCACCCCTCCACTTT
>.|TRBV15|many|TRBJ2-3
CATSRGGGSTDTQYF
TGTGCCACCAGCAGAGGTGGAGGATCCACAGATACGCAGTATTTT
>TRBD2|TRBV6-4|medium-sized|TRBJ2-7
CASSAGTSGSYEQYF
TGTGCCAGCAGTGCCGGGACTAGCGGGAGTTACGAGCAGTACTTC
>TRBD2|TRBV7-9|medium-sized|TRBJ2-1
CASSLFGRASDEQFF
TGTGCCAGCAGCTTGTTCGGGAGGGCTAGCGATGAGCAGTTCTTC
>.|TRBV6-5|.|TRBJ2-1
CASSYSIFFHPSYNEQFF
TGTGCCAGCAGTTACTCGATCTTCTTCCATCCCTCCTACAATGAGCAGTTCTTC
>.|TRBV7-9|.|TRBJ2-1
CASSPPWVRNEQFF
TGTGCCAGCAGCCCGCCGTGGGTCAGGAATGAGCAGTTCTTC
>.|TRBV7-6|few|TRBJ2-1
CASSTMNNEQFF
TGTGCCAGCAGCACAATGAACAATGAGCAGTTCTTC
>TRBD2|TRBV12-3/TRBV12-4|medium-sized|TRBJ2-7
CASSFRTSGDYEQYF
TGTGCCAGCAGTTTCAGGACTAGCGGAGACTACGAGCAGTACTTC
>TRBD1|TRBV4-1|few|TRBJ2-7
CASSQDPTGEIDEQYF
TGCGCCAGCAGCCAAGATCCAACAGGGGAGATTGACGAGCAGTACTTC
>.|TRBV6-2/TRBV6-3|few|TRBJ1-2
CASSHGETHGYTF
TGTGCCAGCAGCCATGGTGAGACTCATGGCTACACCTTC
>TRBD2|TRBV20-1|.|TRBJ2-7
CSARGEREIGEQYF
TGCAGTGCTAGAGGAGAGCGGGAGATTGGTGAGCAGTACTTC
>.|TRBV24-1|many|TRBJ2-1
CATSGRNNEQFF
TGTGCCACCAGTGGCAGGAACAATGAGCAGTTCTTC
>.|TRBV6-2/TRBV6-3|medium-sized|TRBJ1-1
CASSLRDNTEAFF
TGTGCCAGCAGTCTCCGGGATAACACTGAAGCTTTCTTT
>.|TRBV27|few|TRBJ2-2
CASRSLEGEAGELFF
TGTGCCAGCAGATCCTTGGAGGGGGAGGCCGGGGAGCTGTTTTTT
>.|TRBV29-1|.|TRBJ2-7
CSVGPGKLAYEQYF
TGCAGCGTTGGCCCCGGGAAACTAGCCTACGAGCAGTACTTC
>.|TRBV12-5|few|TRBJ1-3
CASGLGDGRGNTIYF
TGTGCTAGTGGTTTAGGGGACGGACGAGGAAACACCATATATTTT
>.|TRBV20-1|many|TRBJ2-7
CSADDRYSYEQYF
TGCAGTGCCGATGACAGGTACTCCTACGAGCAGTACTTC
>TRBD1|TRBV12-3/TRBV12-4|many|TRBJ1-5
CASSQGAMRQPQHF
TGTGCCAGCAGTCAGGGGGCTATGCGTCAGCCCCAGCATTTT
>TRBD1|TRBV4-3|.|TRBJ2-7
CASSQGTGAGYEQYF
TGCGCCAGCAGCCAAGGGACAGGGGCCGGCTACGAGCAGTACTTC
>TRBD1|TRBV28|many|TRBJ1-5
CASSFTTGHQPQHF
TGTGCCAGCAGTTTTACGACAGGGCATCAGCCCCAGCATTTT
>.|TRBV7-3|many|TRBJ2-3
CASSSSERSTDTQYF
TGTGCCAGCAGCTCCTCGGAAAGGAGCACAGATACGCAGTATTTT
>.|TRBV27|medium-sized|TRBJ2-1
CASSLGLVQFF
TGTGCCAGCAGTTTGGGGCTAGTTCAGTTCTTC